This TCR beta chain was recovered during a study of OX40 agonist ivuxolimab in advanced cancers. The overall study: A diagnosis of hepatocellular carcinoma, melanoma, renal cell or head and neck cancer was present in dose-escalation patients. Anti-PD-1, anti-PD-L1 or anti-CTLA-4 therapy given earlier was allowed, and approximately 40% had some.

Germline V lookup: CDR1 ENHRY, CDR2 SYGVKD. Trimming took off 8 bases at V and 2 bases at J, with 14 bases between the two ends. The CDR3 extends over 14 amino acids. Some clones are missing from TCRdb's copy, which holds only in-frame ones; the method was immunoSEQ multiplex PCR. Of tens of thousands of clones in the sample, around 80% were seen once. Patients with a history of autoimmune disease or on systemic immunosuppression were excluded. This clonotype originated in an adult with an advanced solid tumor such as melanoma, head and neck, liver or kidney cancer. Sequencing used CD4+ or CD8+ T cells sorted from blood, obtained in a trial of the OX40 agonist ivuxolimab. The chain couples TRBV10-3 to TRBJ2-3; no reliable D call. CDR3 amino acids: CAILGGSNTDTQYF. CDR3 DNA: TGTGCCATCTTGGGTGGCTCTAACACAGATACGCAGTATTTT.